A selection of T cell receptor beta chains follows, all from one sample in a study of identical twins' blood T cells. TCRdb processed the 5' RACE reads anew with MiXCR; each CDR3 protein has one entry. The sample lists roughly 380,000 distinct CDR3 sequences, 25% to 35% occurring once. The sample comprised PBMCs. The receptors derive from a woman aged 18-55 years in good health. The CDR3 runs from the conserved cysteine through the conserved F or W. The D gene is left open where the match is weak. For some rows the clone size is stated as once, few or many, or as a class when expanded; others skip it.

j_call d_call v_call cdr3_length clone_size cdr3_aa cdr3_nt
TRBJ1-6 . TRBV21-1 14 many CASSKARRNSPLHF TGTGCCAGCAGCAAAGCGCGGAGAAATTCACCCCTCCACTTT
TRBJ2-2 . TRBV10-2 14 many CASSVTTKTGELFF TGCGCCAGCAGTGTGACTACTAAGACCGGGGAGCTGTTTTTT
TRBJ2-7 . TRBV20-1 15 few CSASPQRTMRLEQYF TGCAGTGCTTCACCACAGAGAACTATGCGGCTCGAGCAGTACTTC
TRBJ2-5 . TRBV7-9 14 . CASSFWGAMETQYF TGTGCCAGCAGCTTCTGGGGGGCGATGGAGACCCAGTACTTC
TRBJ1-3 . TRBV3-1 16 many CASSQEWDLSGNTIYF TGTGCCAGCAGCCAAGAATGGGACCTCTCTGGAAACACCATATATTTT
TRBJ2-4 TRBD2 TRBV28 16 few CASYPDSGRGKNIQYF TGTGCCAGCTACCCCGATAGCGGGAGGGGCAAAAACATTCAGTACTTC
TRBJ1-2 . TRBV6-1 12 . CASFGTVYGYTF TGTGCCAGTTTCGGGACGGTCTATGGCTACACCTTC
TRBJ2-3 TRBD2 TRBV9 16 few CASSFSPAGEGDTQYF TGTGCCAGCAGCTTCTCCCCAGCGGGAGAAGGAGATACGCAGTATTTT
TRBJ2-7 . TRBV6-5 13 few CASSQDRLHEQYF TGTGCCAGCAGCCAGGACCGACTTCACGAGCAGTACTTC
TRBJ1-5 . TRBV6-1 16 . CASSEGGFSGGQPQHF TGTGCCAGCAGTGAAGGGGGGTTTTCGGGGGGTCAGCCCCAGCATTTT
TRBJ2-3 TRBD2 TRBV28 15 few CASTTSGSRSDTQYF TGTGCCAGCACCACCAGCGGGAGCCGTTCCGATACGCAGTATTTT
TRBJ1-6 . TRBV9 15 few CASSVEGPENSPLHF TGTGCCAGCAGCGTAGAAGGGCCTGAAAATTCACCCCTCCACTTT
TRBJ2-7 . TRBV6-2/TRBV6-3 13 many CASSYRLPPEQYF TGTGCCAGCAGTTACAGATTGCCTCCCGAGCAGTACTTC
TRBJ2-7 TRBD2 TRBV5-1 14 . CASSMVTSAYEQYF TGCGCCAGCAGCATGGTTACTAGCGCCTACGAGCAGTACTTC
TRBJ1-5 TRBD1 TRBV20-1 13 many CSAKGQGNQPQHF TGCAGTGCTAAGGGACAGGGGAATCAGCCCCAGCATTTT
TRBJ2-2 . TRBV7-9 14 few CASSLVQAEGELFF TGTGCCAGCAGCTTAGTCCAGGCGGAAGGGGAGCTGTTTTTT
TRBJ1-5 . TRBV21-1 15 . CASSKWTGGYQPQHF TGTGCCAGCAGCAAATGGACAGGGGGCTATCAGCCCCAGCATTTT
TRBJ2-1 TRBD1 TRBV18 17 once CAGSPPQGTGMPNEQFF TGTGCCGGCTCACCACCCCAGGGGACAGGGATGCCCAATGAGCAGTTCTTC
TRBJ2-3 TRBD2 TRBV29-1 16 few CSVGLAGGFPPDTQYF TGCAGCGTTGGACTAGCGGGAGGATTCCCCCCAGATACGCAGTATTTT
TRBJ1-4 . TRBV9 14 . CASSRGGRSEKLFF TGTGCCAGCAGCCGAGGGGGGAGGAGTGAAAAACTGTTTTTT
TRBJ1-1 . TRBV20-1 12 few CSAKTSRTEAFF TGCAGTGCTAAAACCTCACGGACTGAAGCTTTCTTT
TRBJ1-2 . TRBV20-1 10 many CSAKGQSYTF TGCAGTGCGAAGGGTCAGAGCTACACCTTC
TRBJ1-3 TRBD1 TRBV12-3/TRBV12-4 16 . CASSFGTASGGNTIYF TGTGCCAGCAGTTTCGGGACAGCGAGTGGCGGAAACACCATATATTTT
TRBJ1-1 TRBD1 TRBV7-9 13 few CASSAQGGTEAFF TGTGCCAGCAGCGCCCAGGGGGGCACTGAAGCTTTCTTT
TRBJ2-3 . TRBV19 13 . CASSIFHYNEQYF TGTGCCAGTAGTATATTCCACTACAATGAGCAGTATTTT
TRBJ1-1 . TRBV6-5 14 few CASSYFKRNTEAFF TGTGCCAGCAGTTACTTTAAGCGGAACACTGAAGCTTTCTTT
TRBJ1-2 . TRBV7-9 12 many CASSLDIYGYTF TGTGCCAGCAGCTTAGACATTTATGGCTACACCTTC
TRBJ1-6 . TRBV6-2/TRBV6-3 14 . CASRYSEHKSPLHF TGTGCCAGCAGATACAGCGAACACAAGTCACCCCTCCACTTT
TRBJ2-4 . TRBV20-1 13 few CSASTGAKNIQYF TGCAGTGCTTCGACTGGGGCCAAAAACATTCAGTACTTC
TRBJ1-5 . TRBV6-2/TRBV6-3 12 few CASSTRNQPQHF TGTGCCAGCAGTACAAGAAATCAGCCCCAGCATTTT
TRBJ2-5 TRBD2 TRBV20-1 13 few CSAWTSGGETQYF TGCAGTGCTTGGACTAGCGGGGGAGAGACCCAGTACTTC
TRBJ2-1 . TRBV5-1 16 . CASSLVLGGSYNAQFF TGCGCCAGCAGCTTGGTCCTAGGCGGGTCCTACAATGCGCAGTTCTTC
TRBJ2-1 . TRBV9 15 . CASSTDGSSYNEQFF TGTGCCAGCAGCACAGACGGCAGCTCCTACAATGAGCAGTTCTTC
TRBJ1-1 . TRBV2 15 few CASSVARGSNTEAFF TGTGCCAGCAGTGTGGCCAGGGGCTCCAACACTGAAGCTTTCTTT
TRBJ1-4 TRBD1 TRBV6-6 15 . CASSGRQGSNEKLFF TGTGCCAGCAGCGGCCGACAGGGGTCTAATGAAAAACTGTTTTTT
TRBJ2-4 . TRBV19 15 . CASSPPFRGWNIQYF TGTGCCAGTAGTCCGCCTTTTAGAGGGTGGAACATTCAGTACTTC
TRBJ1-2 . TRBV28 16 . CASSLNRRGDGQGYTF TGTGCCAGCAGTTTAAACAGGCGGGGAGACGGGCAAGGCTACACCTTC
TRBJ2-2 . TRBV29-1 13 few CSVGTTNTGELFF TGCAGCGTCGGGACAACGAACACCGGGGAGCTGTTTTTT
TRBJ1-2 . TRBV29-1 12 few CSAGTPWDGYTF TGCAGCGCCGGGACACCCTGGGATGGCTACACCTTC
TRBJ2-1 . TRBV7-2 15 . CASSFQDGGYNEQFF TGTGCCAGCAGCTTTCAGGATGGGGGCTACAATGAGCAGTTCTTC
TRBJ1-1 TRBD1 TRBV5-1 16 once CASSPRTGGANTEAFF TGCGCCAGCAGCCCGCGGACAGGGGGTGCGAACACTGAAGCTTTCTTT
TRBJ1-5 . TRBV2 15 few CASSEFWGSNQPQHF TGTGCCAGCAGTGAGTTCTGGGGGAGCAATCAGCCCCAGCATTTT
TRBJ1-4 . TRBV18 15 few CASSPETALNEKLFF TGTGCCAGCTCACCGGAAACTGCCCTGAATGAAAAACTGTTTTTT
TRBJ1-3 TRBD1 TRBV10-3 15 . CAISISRGPGNTIYF TGTGCCATCAGCATAAGCAGGGGGCCAGGAAACACCATATATTTT
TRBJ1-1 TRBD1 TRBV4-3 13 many CASAQGVSTEAFF TGCGCCAGCGCTCAGGGGGTTAGCACTGAAGCTTTCTTT
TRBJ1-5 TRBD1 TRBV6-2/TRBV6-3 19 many CASRRVDRPLLVSNQPQHF TGTGCCAGCAGAAGAGTGGACAGGCCCCTTTTGGTTAGCAATCAGCCCCAGCATTTT
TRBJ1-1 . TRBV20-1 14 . CSARRSGGGAEAFF TGCAGTGCGCGGCGGTCGGGAGGAGGCGCTGAAGCTTTCTTT
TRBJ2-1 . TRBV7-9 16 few CASTGGRTITYNEQFF TGTGCCAGCACCGGGGGTAGGACAATTACCTACAATGAGCAGTTCTTC
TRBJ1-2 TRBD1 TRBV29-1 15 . CSVRTGGFPNYGYTF TGCAGCGTCCGAACAGGGGGCTTCCCTAACTATGGCTACACCTTC
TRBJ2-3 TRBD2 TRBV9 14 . CASSVEGLGDTQYF TGTGCCAGCAGCGTAGAGGGACTAGGAGATACGCAGTATTTT
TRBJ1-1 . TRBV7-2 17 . CASSFSGTPLMNTEAFF TGTGCCAGCAGCTTTTCCGGGACACCTCTCATGAACACTGAAGCTTTCTTT
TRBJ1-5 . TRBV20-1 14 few CSAIIRDNNQPQHF TGCAGTGCTATAATACGGGACAACAATCAGCCCCAGCATTTT
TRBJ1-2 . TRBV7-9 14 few CASSLVVSDYGYTF TGTGCCAGCAGCTTAGTGGTCAGCGACTATGGCTACACCTTC
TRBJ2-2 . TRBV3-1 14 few CASSYGGNTGELFF TGTGCCAGCAGCTACGGTGGGAACACCGGGGAGCTGTTTTTT
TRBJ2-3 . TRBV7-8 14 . CASSPGGDTDTHYF TGTGCCAGCAGCCCAGGGGGGGACACAGATACGCATTATTTT
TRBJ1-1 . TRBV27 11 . CASNSNTEAFF TGTGCCAGCAACTCAAACACTGAAGCTTTCTTT
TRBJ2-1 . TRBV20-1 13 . CSAGIGADNEQFF TGCAGTGCTGGCATAGGGGCCGACAATGAGCAGTTCTTC